A selection of T cell receptor beta chains follows, all from one sample in a study of blood T cell repertoires in COVID-19. The repertoire was sequenced with immunoSEQ multiplex PCR; TCRdb's copy has only in-frame clones and lacks some. This sample has 200,000 to 250,000 clones, with roughly four fifths found just once. Sequenced input: peripheral blood. These TCRs come from a man aged 30 to 45 who had recovered from COVID-19. CDR3s include the opening cysteine and the closing phenylalanine or tryptophan. D genes are given only for firm matches. Some rows have no size entry. The others give once, few or many, or a class for an expanded clone.

clone size	D gene	V gene	J gene	CDR3 DNA	CDR3 protein
.	.	TRBV5-1	TRBJ2-2	TGCGCCAGCAGCTTGGCAGGGGATAACGAGGAGCTGTTTTTT	CASSLAGDNEELFF
.	TRBD1	TRBV4-1	TRBJ1-2	TGCGCCAGCAGCCCCGAGGGACAGGGTTTTTATGGCTACACCTTC	CASSPEGQGFYGYTF
.	TRBD1	TRBV2	TRBJ2-1	TGTGCCAGCAGTGAAACAGGGGGCGTCTACAATGAGCAGTTCTTC	CASSETGGVYNEQFF
.	.	TRBV6-1	TRBJ2-6	TGTGCCAGCAGTGCTCTAGGTCGCTCTGGGGCCAACGTCCTGACTTTC	CASSALGRSGANVLTF
.	TRBD2	TRBV19	TRBJ2-1	TGTGCCAGTAGTATGGGGAGGTGGGGGACTAGCGAAAGTCAGTTCTTC	CASSMGRWGTSESQFF
.	.	TRBV2	TRBJ2-7	TGTGCCAGCAGTGATCTTGCTTCGAGGGGGTCCTACTACGAGCAGTACTTC	CASSDLASRGSYYEQYF
.	.	TRBV6-5	TRBJ1-2	TGTGCCAGCAGTTCGATAGCTAACTATGGCTACACCTTC	CASSSIANYGYTF
.	.	TRBV2	TRBJ2-1	TGTGCCAGCAGTGAACGGGGGTCAATCTCGGGTGAGCAGTTCTTC	CASSERGSISGEQFF
.	TRBD2	TRBV2	TRBJ2-5	TGTGCCAGCAGTGAAAGGCTAGCGGGGGGGTTTGAGACCCAGTACTTC	CASSERLAGGFETQYF
.	TRBD2	TRBV19	TRBJ2-3	TGTGCCAGTAGTACGACTAGCGGGGACACAGATACGCAGTATTTT	CASSTTSGDTDTQYF
.	TRBD1	TRBV3-1/TRBV3-2	TRBJ2-5	TGTGCCAGCAGCCAGTCGGACAGGGGATTTCAAGAGACCCAGTACTTC	CASSQSDRGFQETQYF
.	TRBD1	TRBV7-9	TRBJ2-5	TGTGCCAGCAGCTTTAGGACAGGAGAAGAGACCCAGTACTTC	CASSFRTGEETQYF
.	TRBD1	TRBV19	TRBJ2-5	TGTGCCAGTAAGCTATGGGACAGCCACCAAGAGACCCAGTACTTC	CASKLWDSHQETQYF
once	TRBD1	TRBV19	TRBJ2-1	TGTGCCAGTGTCCGGGACAGCGGTTTGAATGAGCAGTTCTTC	CASVRDSGLNEQFF
.	.	TRBV11-2	TRBJ2-3	TGTGCCAGCAGCTTAACCGTGGCATCCACAGATACGCAGTATTTT	CASSLTVASTDTQYF
.	TRBD1	TRBV7-9	TRBJ1-1	TGTGCCAGCAGCTTATGGGTCCCGGGACAGGGTGAAGCTTTCTTT	CASSLWVPGQGEAFF
.	.	TRBV2	TRBJ1-6	TGTGCCAGCAGTGAAGACATCAATTCACCCCTCCACTTT	CASSEDINSPLHF
.	.	TRBV6-2/TRBV6-3	TRBJ1-5	TGTGCCAGCAGTTATCCTCCGGACAGAAGTCAGCCCCAGCATTTT	CASSYPPDRSQPQHF
.	.	TRBV28	TRBJ1-1	TGTGCCACCACCACACCGGGTGAAGCTTTCTTT	CATTTPGEAFF
few	.	TRBV19	TRBJ1-6	TGTGCCAGTAGAACACCAGAATCACCCCTCCACTTT	CASRTPESPLHF
once	.	TRBV7-2	TRBJ2-2	TGTGCCAGCAGCTTAGTGTCCGGCACCGGGGAGCTGTTTTTT	CASSLVSGTGELFF
.	.	TRBV9	TRBJ2-7	TGTGCCAGCAGCGTAGAACAGGGTGGCGAGCAGTACTTC	CASSVEQGGEQYF
.	.	TRBV27	TRBJ1-2	TGTGCCAGCAGTTTCGCGGGGTCGGACTATGGCTACACCTTC	CASSFAGSDYGYTF
.	TRBD1	TRBV5-8	TRBJ2-7	TGTGCCAGCAGCTTGGGGGGACAGGGCCTCTACGAGCAGTACTTC	CASSLGGQGLYEQYF
.	.	TRBV4-1	TRBJ2-3	TGCGCCAGTCAGATGTACGCTAGCACAGATACGCAGTATTTT	CASQMYASTDTQYF
once	.	TRBV19	TRBJ2-7	TGTGCCAGTAGTATCGCAGGGCTCCGGGAGCAGTACTTC	CASSIAGLREQYF
.	TRBD2	TRBV27	TRBJ2-1	TGTGCCAGCAGCCTAACTAGCGGGGGGTGGAATGAGCAGTTCTTC	CASSLTSGGWNEQFF
once	.	TRBV7-3	TRBJ1-6	TGTGCCAGCAGCCTTGACAGGAATTCACCCCTCCACTTT	CASSLDRNSPLHF
.	TRBD1	TRBV7-2	TRBJ2-1	TGTGCCAGCAGCTTAGCGTGGTACAGGGGAAGGAATGAGCAGTTCTTC	CASSLAWYRGRNEQFF
.	.	TRBV18	TRBJ2-1	TGTGCCAGCTCCGTGAGTGCAGGGACAATCAATGAGCAGTTCTTC	CASSVSAGTINEQFF
.	TRBD1	TRBV28	TRBJ1-2	TGTGCCAGCAGTTCACCGGGACAGCCCTATGGCTACACCTTC	CASSSPGQPYGYTF
.	.	TRBV3-1/TRBV3-2	TRBJ2-4	TGTGCCAGCAGTCCGGGGGAGGTCCTCAAAAACATTCAGTACTTC	CASSPGEVLKNIQYF
few	.	TRBV10-3	TRBJ2-1	TGTGCCATCAGTGAGTCGTTTGGAGGAACTGAGCAGTTCTTC	CAISESFGGTEQFF
once	.	TRBV13	TRBJ2-4	TGTGCCAGCAGCTTACTGAGAGGCGACGGCATTCAGTACTTC	CASSLLRGDGIQYF
.	.	TRBV5-1	TRBJ1-2	TGCGCCAGCAGCTTGGTATATGCGAGTGGCTACACCTTC	CASSLVYASGYTF
.	TRBD2	TRBV4-1	TRBJ2-3	TGCGCCAGCGGCCTAGCGGGTGCTACTAGCACAGATACGCAGTATTTT	CASGLAGATSTDTQYF
.	.	TRBV19	TRBJ1-3	TGTGCCAGTAGTATTACAGCCAGTTTCTCTGGAAACACCATATATTTT	CASSITASFSGNTIYF
.	.	TRBV6-5	TRBJ1-1	TGTGCCAGCAGTTACTCGACTGGGAACACTGAAGCTTTCTTT	CASSYSTGNTEAFF
.	TRBD1	TRBV25-1	TRBJ1-1	TGTGCCAGCAGCAGACAGGGTTGGAGCACTGAAGCTTTCTTT	CASSRQGWSTEAFF
.	TRBD2	TRBV5-1	TRBJ2-3	TGCGCCAGCAGCTTGGGACTAGCGGGGTCTGGAGATACGCAGTATTTT	CASSLGLAGSGDTQYF
.	TRBD2	TRBV6-2/TRBV6-3	TRBJ2-1	TGTGCCAGCAGCCCCCGACTAGCGGGGGCCATCAATGAGCAGTTCTTC	CASSPRLAGAINEQFF
once	.	TRBV9	TRBJ1-2	TGTGCCAGCAGCGTATTTCCCGCTCTGGGGGGGCTCGACGGCTACACCTTC	CASSVFPALGGLDGYTF
few	TRBD1	TRBV3-1/TRBV3-2	TRBJ1-5	TGTGCCAGCAGCGGAGGACAGGGAGGTCAGCCCCAGCATTTT	CASSGGQGGQPQHF
.	.	TRBV7-3	TRBJ1-5	TGTGCCAGCAGCCCCCCTGAGGAGACGATGAGCAATCAGCCCCAGCATTTT	CASSPPEETMSNQPQHF
.	.	TRBV6-4	TRBJ1-1	TGTGCCAGCAGTGACTGGGAGGGGTCTGAAGCTTTCTTT	CASSDWEGSEAFF
few	TRBD2	TRBV4-2	TRBJ2-5	TGTGCCAGCAGCCAAACCGGGACTAGCGGGGGGGAGACCCAGTACTTC	CASSQTGTSGGETQYF
once	.	TRBV9	TRBJ2-5	TGTGCCAGCAGCGTCGATAGATCGTGGGAGTCGGAGACCCAGTACTTC	CASSVDRSWESETQYF
.	TRBD2	TRBV3-1/TRBV3-2	TRBJ2-7	TGTGCCAGCAGCCGGCCTAGCGGGGGGGCCTACGAGCAGTACTTC	CASSRPSGGAYEQYF
.	.	TRBV5-1	TRBJ1-1	TGCGCCAGCAGCTTTCAGGACACGAACACTGAAGCTTTCTTT	CASSFQDTNTEAFF
few	.	TRBV5-6	TRBJ2-2	TGTGCCAGCAGCTTTTACAGTTTGAACACCGGGGAGCTGTTTTTT	CASSFYSLNTGELFF
.	.	TRBV28	TRBJ2-3	TGTGCCAGCAGAGAGGGTAGCACAGATACGCAGTATTTT	CASREGSTDTQYF